This T cell receptor beta chain was captured in a study of T cell responses to AZD1222 COVID-19 vaccine. On this clone itself: Its antigen remains unknown.

The assay was immunoSEQ multiplex PCR, and TCRdb's table has in-frame clones only and misses some. This sample yields about 130,000 clones, of which roughly 90% are seen a single time; 0.85% to 1.2% belongs to the top ten. Findings and limits, study-wide: Females made up more of the donors, who were largely white British, and clonal diversity may have come out too low.

This receptor was identified in an adult who received the AZD1222 COVID-19 vaccine. Sequencing was performed on peripheral blood, taken 28 days after the second AZD1222 dose.

The CDR3 sequence is CASSSEGRTEAFF. DNA for the CDR3: TGTGCCAGCAGCTCAGAAGGTCGGACTGAAGCTTTCTTT. The rearrangement uses TRBV11-3 and TRBJ1-1; no clear D. V lost 4 bases, J lost 5 bases, and 11 bases lay in between. The CDR3 extends over 13 amino acids. Germline CDR1 is SGHNT and CDR2 is YENEEA.